These T cell receptor beta chains were read from a single sample in a study of identical twins. One entry per CDR3 protein, called by TCRdb with MiXCR from the 5' RACE reads. The top ten hold 0.25% to 0.3% of the sample, which has roughly 1,500,000 distinct CDR3 sequences, more than 30% seen once. The sequencing input was cord blood. All receptors derive from a newborn girl in good health. Both conserved end residues are part of each CDR3. Each record gives: CDR3 DNA, CDR3 protein, D gene, V gene, clone size, J gene. The D gene is left open where the match is weak. Rows give clone size only sometimes, using once, few, many, or a class for an expanded clone.

TGTGCCAGCAGCGGGTATGGGACAGGGGGCAAAGAGACCCAGTACTTC | CASSGYGTGGKETQYF | TRBD1 | TRBV27 | - | TRBJ2-5
TGTGCCAGCGGGAGACAGGGGATTAATGAAAAACTGTTTTTT | CASGRQGINEKLFF | TRBD1 | TRBV25-1 | - | TRBJ1-4
TGTGCCAGCAGCCTCACGGACAGTATGTACAATGAGCAGTTCTTC | CASSLTDSMYNEQFF | - | TRBV3-1 | few | TRBJ2-1
TGTGCCAGCAGTTGTAGCGGGGCTACCTACGAGCAGTACTTC | CASSCSGATYEQYF | TRBD2 | TRBV13 | few | TRBJ2-7
TGTGCCAGCAGTTACTATACCCGGCCTCCGGTGTATTTT | CASSYYTRPPVYF | - | TRBV6-2/TRBV6-3 | once | TRBJ2-3
TGTGCCAGCAGCTTAGGTTCTAGCGGGACGAACACCGGGGAGCTGTTTTTT | CASSLGSSGTNTGELFF | TRBD2 | TRBV11-1 | - | TRBJ2-2
TGTGCCGGCAGCTCAATCGGCGGGGGCACAGATACGCGGTATTTT | CAGSSIGGGTDTRYF | - | TRBV11-2 | - | TRBJ2-3
TGCGCCAGCAGCCAAGTACCGTCTTACGATCAGCCCCAGCATTTT | CASSQVPSYDQPQHF | - | TRBV4-1 | few | TRBJ1-5
TGTGCCAGCAGCCAAGTTGGCGACGGTGACAGGGATGGCTACACCTTC | CASSQVGDGDRDGYTF | TRBD1 | TRBV4-2 | few | TRBJ1-2
TGTGCCAGCAGCCAATTCAGGACAGTATACAGCACAGATACGCAGTATTTT | CASSQFRTVYSTDTQYF | - | TRBV3-1 | few | TRBJ2-3
TGCAGTGCTAGAGATGGAGCGGGCCCCCAAGAGACCCAGTACTTC | CSARDGAGPQETQYF | - | TRBV20-1 | - | TRBJ2-5
TGTGCCAGCAGTTTAGCCACTGAAGCTTTCTTT | CASSLATEAFF | - | TRBV5-6 | many | TRBJ1-1
TGCAGTGCTACCTCTGACAGGGGACAGTACTTC | CSATSDRGQYF | TRBD1 | TRBV20-1 | few | TRBJ2-5
TGTGCCAGAAGTTTAGGGAGGCCCACCAACAATGAGCAGTTCTTC | CARSLGRPTNNEQFF | - | TRBV27 | - | TRBJ2-1
TGTGCCTGGACCGTCTTAGGGACTAGCGGGGGGCTCCTCTCCTACAATGAGCAGTTCTTC | CAWTVLGTSGGLLSYNEQFF | TRBD2 | TRBV30 | - | TRBJ2-1
TGTGCCAGCAGCGTACAGGGGGCAGGTGAAGCTTTCTTT | CASSVQGAGEAFF | TRBD1 | TRBV7-9 | few | TRBJ1-1
TGTGCCATCAGTGAGTCTACCTTACTAGCGGGAGCATACGAGCAGTACTTC | CAISESTLLAGAYEQYF | TRBD2 | TRBV10-3 | many | TRBJ2-7
TGTGCCATCAGTGGCCACCTCCTGGGTTCCTTGGGTGAGCAGTTCTTC | CAISGHLLGSLGEQFF | - | TRBV10-3 | - | TRBJ2-1
TGTGCCGGCAGTTTACCGGGGGCGCGAGAGACCCAGTACTTC | CAGSLPGARETQYF | - | TRBV28 | - | TRBJ2-5
TGTGCCAGCAGCCCAGGAGACAGGGGGCTGGACGAGCAGTACTTC | CASSPGDRGLDEQYF | TRBD1 | TRBV7-2 | few | TRBJ2-7
TGTGCCAGCAGTGACACGAAGAACACTGAAGCTTTCTTT | CASSDTKNTEAFF | - | TRBV2 | few | TRBJ1-1
TGCAGTGCCGGGACTCACGCCTACGAGCAGTACTTC | CSAGTHAYEQYF | - | TRBV20-1 | few | TRBJ2-7
TGTGCCAGCAGCTCTCGGGGGAGCAAAGAGACCCAGTACTTC | CASSSRGSKETQYF | - | TRBV7-2 | - | TRBJ2-5
TGTGCCAGCAGTTACAGTAGGGGACTAGCGGGAACCCAGTATTTT | CASSYSRGLAGTQYF | TRBD2 | TRBV27 | - | TRBJ2-3
TGTGCCAGCCCGAGGACAGGAGGATCCTACGAGCAGTACTTC | CASPRTGGSYEQYF | TRBD1 | TRBV2 | few | TRBJ2-7
TGTGCCAGCAAGCTAGCGGGGGGGGCCACAGATACGCAGTATTTT | CASKLAGGATDTQYF | TRBD2 | TRBV6-6 | - | TRBJ2-3
TGCAGTGCTACCCGACAGACTATCTATGGCTACACCTTC | CSATRQTIYGYTF | - | TRBV20-1 | few | TRBJ1-2
TGCGCCAGCAGTGAGACTTACAGGGGTCTAGTCGTGCTCCTCCACTTT | CASSETYRGLVVLLHF | TRBD1 | TRBV10-2 | once | TRBJ1-6
TGTGCCAGCAGCTTAGGTTCCGGGACAGTCACCTACGAGCAGTTCTTC | CASSLGSGTVTYEQFF | TRBD1 | TRBV7-2 | once | TRBJ2-1
TGTGCCTGTCTCAAACAGGGGAATCAGCCCCAGCATTTT | CACLKQGNQPQHF | TRBD1 | TRBV28 | - | TRBJ1-5
TGTGCCAGCAGGCTAGCGGGGATTCGCACAGATACGCAGTATTTT | CASRLAGIRTDTQYF | TRBD2 | TRBV3-1 | - | TRBJ2-3
TGTGCCAGCAGCTTAGGAACGAACATCGGGGAGCTGTTTTTT | CASSLGTNIGELFF | - | TRBV7-2 | few | TRBJ2-2
TGCAGCGCCGCCCCTGCGGGAGGAAACACCGGGGAGCTGTTTTTT | CSAAPAGGNTGELFF | TRBD2 | TRBV29-1 | - | TRBJ2-2
TGTGCCAGCAGCACACAGGAAAATCAGCCCCAGCATTTT | CASSTQENQPQHF | - | TRBV11-2 | - | TRBJ1-5
TGCGCCAGCAGCCAACGGACCGCTACCGGGGAGCTGTTTTTT | CASSQRTATGELFF | - | TRBV4-1 | few | TRBJ2-2
TGCAGTGCTACGACTAGCTGGGAGACCCAGTACTTC | CSATTSWETQYF | TRBD2 | TRBV20-1 | - | TRBJ2-5
TGTGCCAGCAGCTTAGATCTGGGGATGAGGGAAATGAACACTGAAGCTTTCTTT | CASSLDLGMREMNTEAFF | - | TRBV11-2 | - | TRBJ1-1
TGCAGTGCTAGGCCCATCTACCCATTTAGCACAGATACGCAGTATTTT | CSARPIYPFSTDTQYF | - | TRBV20-1 | - | TRBJ2-3
TGTGCCAGCAGTAGAACCGGGACAGCCACCGGGGAGCTGTTTTTT | CASSRTGTATGELFF | TRBD1 | TRBV27 | - | TRBJ2-2